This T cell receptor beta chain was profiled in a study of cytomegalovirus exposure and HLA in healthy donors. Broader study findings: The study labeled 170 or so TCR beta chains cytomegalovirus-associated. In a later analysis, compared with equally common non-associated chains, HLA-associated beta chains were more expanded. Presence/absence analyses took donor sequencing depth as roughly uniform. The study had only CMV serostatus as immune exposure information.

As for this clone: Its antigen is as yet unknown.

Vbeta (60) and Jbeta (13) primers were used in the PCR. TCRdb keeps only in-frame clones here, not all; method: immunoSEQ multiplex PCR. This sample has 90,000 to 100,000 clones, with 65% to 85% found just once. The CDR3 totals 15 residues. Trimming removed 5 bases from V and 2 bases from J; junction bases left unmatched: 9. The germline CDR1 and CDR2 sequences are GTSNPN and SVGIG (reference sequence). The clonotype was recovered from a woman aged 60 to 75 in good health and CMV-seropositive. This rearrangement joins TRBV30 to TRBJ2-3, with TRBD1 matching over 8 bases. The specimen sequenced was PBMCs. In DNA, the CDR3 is TGTGCCTGGGACTTTACAGGGGGGTCCACAGATACGCAGTATTTT. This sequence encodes CAWDFTGGSTDTQYF.